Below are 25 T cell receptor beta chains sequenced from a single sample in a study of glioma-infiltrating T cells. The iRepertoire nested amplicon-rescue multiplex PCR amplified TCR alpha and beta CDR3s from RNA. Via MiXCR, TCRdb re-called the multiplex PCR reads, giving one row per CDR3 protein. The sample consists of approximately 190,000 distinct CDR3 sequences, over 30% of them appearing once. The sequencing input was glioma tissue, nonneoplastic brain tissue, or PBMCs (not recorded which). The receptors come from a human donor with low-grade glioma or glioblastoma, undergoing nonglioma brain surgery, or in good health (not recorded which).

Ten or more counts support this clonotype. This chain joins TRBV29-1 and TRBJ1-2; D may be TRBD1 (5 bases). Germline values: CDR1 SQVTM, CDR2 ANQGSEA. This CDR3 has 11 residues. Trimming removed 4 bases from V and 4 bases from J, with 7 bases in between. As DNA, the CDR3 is TGCAGCGTTGGACAGCCCTATGGCTACACCTTC. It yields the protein CSVGQPYGYTF.

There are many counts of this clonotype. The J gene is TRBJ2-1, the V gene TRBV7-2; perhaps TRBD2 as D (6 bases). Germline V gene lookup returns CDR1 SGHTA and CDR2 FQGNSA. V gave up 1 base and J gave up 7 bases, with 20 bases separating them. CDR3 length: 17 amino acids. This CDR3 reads CASSLGSGAGLFNEQFF. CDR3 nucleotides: TGTGCCAGCAGCTTAGGTTCCGGAGCGGGCTTGTTTAATGAGCAGTTCTTC.

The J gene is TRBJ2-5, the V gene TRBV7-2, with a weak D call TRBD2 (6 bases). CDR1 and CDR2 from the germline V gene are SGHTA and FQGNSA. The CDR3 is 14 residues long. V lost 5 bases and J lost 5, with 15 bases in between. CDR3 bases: TGTGCCAGCAGCCCTGGGACTCGCGGGGAGACCCAGTACTTC. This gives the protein CASSPGTRGETQYF.

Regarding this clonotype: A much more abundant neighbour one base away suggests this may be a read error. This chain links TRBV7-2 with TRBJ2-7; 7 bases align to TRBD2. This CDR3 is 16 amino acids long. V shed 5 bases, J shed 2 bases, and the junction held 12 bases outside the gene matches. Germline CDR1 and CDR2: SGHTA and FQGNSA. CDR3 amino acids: CASSPKLAVVPYEQYF. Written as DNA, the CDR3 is TGTGCCAGCAGCCCCAAGCTAGCGGTAGTACCCTACGAGCAGTACTTC.

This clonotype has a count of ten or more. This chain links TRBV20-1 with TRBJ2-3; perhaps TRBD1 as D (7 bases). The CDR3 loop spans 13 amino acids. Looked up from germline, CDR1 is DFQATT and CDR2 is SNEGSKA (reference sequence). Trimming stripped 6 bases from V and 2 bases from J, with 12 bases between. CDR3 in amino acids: CSAGGQSTDTQYF. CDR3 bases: TGCAGTGCCGGGGGACAGTCCACAGATACGCAGTATTTT.

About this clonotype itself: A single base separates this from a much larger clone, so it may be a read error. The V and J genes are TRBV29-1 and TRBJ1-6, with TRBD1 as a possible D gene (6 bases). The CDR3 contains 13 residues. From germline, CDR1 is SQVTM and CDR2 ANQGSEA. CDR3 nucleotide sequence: TGCAGCGTGACACAGGGAATTAATTCACCCCTCCCCTTT. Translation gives CSVTQGINSPLPF.

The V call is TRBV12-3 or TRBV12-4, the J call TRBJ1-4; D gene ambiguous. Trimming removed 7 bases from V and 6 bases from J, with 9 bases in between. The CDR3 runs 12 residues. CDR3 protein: CASTTGYEKLFF. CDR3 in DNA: TGTGCCAGCACAACTGGCTATGAAAAACTGTTTTTT.

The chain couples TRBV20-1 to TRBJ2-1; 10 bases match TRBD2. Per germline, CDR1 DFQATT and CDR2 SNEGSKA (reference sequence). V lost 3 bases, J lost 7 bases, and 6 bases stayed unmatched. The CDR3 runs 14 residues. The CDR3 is CSARPSGSWNEQFF. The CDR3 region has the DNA TGCAGTGCTAGGCCTAGCGGGAGTTGGAATGAGCAGTTCTTC.

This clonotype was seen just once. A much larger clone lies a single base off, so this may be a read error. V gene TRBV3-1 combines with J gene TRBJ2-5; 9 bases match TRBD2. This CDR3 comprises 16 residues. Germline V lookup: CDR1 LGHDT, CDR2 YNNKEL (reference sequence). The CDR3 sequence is CVSSQLPSGMQETQYF. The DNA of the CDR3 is TGTGTCAGCAGCCAACTGCCTAGCGGGATGCAAGAGACCCAGTACTTC.

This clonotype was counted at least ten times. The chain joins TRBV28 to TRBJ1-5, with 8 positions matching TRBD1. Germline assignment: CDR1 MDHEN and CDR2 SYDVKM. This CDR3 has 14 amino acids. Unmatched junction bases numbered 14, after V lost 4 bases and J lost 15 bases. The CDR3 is CASSYGTGGVILHF. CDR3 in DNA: TGTGCCAGCAGTTACGGGACAGGAGGGGTAATACTGCATTTT. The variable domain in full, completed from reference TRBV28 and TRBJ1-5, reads DVKVTQSSRYLVKRTGEKVFLECVQDMDHENMFWYRQDPGLGLRLIYFSYDVKMKEKGDIPEGYSVSREKKERFSLILESASTNQTSMYLCASSYGTGGVILHFGDGTRLSIL.

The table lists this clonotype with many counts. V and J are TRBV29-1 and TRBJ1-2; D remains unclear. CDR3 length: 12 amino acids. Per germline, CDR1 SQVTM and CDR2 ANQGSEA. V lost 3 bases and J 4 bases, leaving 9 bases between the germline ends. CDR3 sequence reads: CSVEWAGYGYTF. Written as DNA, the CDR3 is TGCAGCGTTGAGTGGGCTGGCTATGGCTACACCTTC.

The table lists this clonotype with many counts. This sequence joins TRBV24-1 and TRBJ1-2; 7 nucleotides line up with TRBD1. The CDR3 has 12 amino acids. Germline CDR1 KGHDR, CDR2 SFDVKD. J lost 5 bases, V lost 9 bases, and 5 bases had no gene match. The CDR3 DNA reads TGTGCCACCGGGACAGACCTGTATGGCTACACCTTC. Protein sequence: CATGTDLYGYTF.

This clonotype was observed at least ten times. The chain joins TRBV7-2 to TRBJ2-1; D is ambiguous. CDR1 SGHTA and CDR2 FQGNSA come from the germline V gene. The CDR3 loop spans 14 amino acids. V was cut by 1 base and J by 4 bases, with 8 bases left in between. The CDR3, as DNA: TGTGCCAGCAGCTTAGGAACAGCATACAATGAGCAGTTCTTC. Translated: CASSLGTAYNEQFF. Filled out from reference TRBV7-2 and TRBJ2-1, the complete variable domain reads GAGVSQSPSNKVTEKGKDVELRCDPISGHTALYWYRQSLGQGLEFLIYFQGNSAPDKSGLPSDRFSAERTGGSVSTLTIQRTQQEDSAVYLCASSLGTAYNEQFFGPGTRLTVL.

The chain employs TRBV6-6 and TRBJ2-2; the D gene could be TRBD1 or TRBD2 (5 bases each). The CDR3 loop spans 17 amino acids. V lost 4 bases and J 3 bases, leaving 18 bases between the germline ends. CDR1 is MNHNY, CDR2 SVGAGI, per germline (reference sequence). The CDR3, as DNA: TGTGCCAGCAGTTCTCGCGCGCGCCAGGGAGACACCGGGGAGCTGTTTTTT. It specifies CASSSRARQGDTGELFF.

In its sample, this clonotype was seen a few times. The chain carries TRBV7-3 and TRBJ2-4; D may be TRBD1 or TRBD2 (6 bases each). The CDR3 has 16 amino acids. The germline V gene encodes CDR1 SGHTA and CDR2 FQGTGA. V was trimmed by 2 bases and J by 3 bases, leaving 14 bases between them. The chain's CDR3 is CASSLFPGEDKNIQYF. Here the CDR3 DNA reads TGTGCCAGCAGCTTATTTCCAGGGGAGGACAAAAACATTCAGTACTTC. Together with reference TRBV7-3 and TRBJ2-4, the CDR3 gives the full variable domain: GAGVSQTPSNKVTEKGKYVELRCDPISGHTALYWYRQSLGQGPEFLIYFQGTGAADDSGLPNDRFFAVRPEGSVSTLKIQRTERGDSAVYLCASSLFPGEDKNIQYFGAGTRLSVL.

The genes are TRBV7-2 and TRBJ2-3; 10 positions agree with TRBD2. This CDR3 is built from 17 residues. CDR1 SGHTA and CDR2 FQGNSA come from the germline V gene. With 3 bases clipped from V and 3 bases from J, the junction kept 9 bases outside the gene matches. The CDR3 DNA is TGTGCCAGCAGCTTTAATCTAGCGGGAGAAGGGACAGATACGCAGTATTTT. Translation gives CASSFNLAGEGTDTQYF.

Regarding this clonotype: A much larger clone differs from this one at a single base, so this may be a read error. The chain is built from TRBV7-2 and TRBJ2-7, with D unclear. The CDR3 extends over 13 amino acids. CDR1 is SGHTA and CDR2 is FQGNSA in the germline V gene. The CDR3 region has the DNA TGTGCCGGCAGCTACGTGGATCTCGGCGAGCAGTACTTC. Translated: CAGSYVDLGEQYF.

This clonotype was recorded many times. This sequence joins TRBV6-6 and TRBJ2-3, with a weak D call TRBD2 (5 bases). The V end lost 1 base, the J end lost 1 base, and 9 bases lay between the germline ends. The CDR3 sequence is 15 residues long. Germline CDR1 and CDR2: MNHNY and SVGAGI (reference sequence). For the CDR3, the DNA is TGTGCCAGCAGTTACTGGGTGGGAGGCACAGATACGCAGTATTTT. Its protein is CASSYWVGGTDTQYF.

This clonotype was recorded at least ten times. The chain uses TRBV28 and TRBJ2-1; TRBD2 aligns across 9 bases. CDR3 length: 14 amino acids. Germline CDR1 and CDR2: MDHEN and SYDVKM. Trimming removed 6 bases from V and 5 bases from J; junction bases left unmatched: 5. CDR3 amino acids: CASSYIAGDNEQFF. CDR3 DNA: TGTGCCAGCAGCTATATAGCGGGAGACAATGAGCAGTTCTTC.

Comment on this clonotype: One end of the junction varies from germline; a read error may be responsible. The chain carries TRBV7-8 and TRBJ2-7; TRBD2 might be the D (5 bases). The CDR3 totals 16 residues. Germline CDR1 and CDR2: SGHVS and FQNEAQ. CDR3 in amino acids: CASSPLAGIIYYGQYF. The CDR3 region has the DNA TGTGCCAGCAGCCCCCTGGCGGGCATCATCTACTACGGGCAGTACTTC.

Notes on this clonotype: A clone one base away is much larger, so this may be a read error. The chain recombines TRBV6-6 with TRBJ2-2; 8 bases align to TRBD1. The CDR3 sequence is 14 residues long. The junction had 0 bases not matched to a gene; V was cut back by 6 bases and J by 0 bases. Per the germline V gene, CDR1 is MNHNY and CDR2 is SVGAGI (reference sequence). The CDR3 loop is CASRQGANTGELFF. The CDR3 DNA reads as TGTGCCAGCAGACAGGGGGCGAACACCGGGGAGCTGTTTTTT.

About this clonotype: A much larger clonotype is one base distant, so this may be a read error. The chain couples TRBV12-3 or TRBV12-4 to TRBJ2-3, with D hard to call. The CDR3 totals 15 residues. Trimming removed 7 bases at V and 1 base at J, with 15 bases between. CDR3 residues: CASTKWAEGTDTQYF. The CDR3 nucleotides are TGTGCCAGCACCAAGTGGGCGGAAGGCACAGATACGCAGTATTTT.

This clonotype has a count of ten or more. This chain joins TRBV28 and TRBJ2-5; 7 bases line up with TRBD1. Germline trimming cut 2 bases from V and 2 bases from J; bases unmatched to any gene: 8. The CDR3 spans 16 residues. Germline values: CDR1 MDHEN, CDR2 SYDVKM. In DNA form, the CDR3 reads TGTGCCAGCAGTTTAGCCACCGACAGGGATCAAGAGACCCAGTACTTC. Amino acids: CASSLATDRDQETQYF.

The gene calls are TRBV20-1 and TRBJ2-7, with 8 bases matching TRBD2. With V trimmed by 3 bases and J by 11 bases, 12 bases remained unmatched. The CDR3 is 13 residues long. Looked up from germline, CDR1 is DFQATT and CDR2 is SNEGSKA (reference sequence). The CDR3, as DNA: TGCAGTGCTAGTCTAGCGGGCTTATATGAGAAGTACTTC. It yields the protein CSASLAGLYEKYF.

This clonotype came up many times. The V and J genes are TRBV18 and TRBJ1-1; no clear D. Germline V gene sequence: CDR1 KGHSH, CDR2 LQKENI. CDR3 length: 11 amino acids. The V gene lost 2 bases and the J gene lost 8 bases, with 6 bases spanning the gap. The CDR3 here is CASSPGYEAFF. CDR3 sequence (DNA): TGTGCCAGCTCACCAGGGTACGAAGCTTTCTTT.